The present TCR beta chain was sequenced within a study of CXCR3-negative and CXCR3-positive naive CD8 T cells. Study-wide findings and caveats: Freshly isolated PBMCs were used in most assays, given partial CXCR3 loss after freezing. Relative to CXCR3-negative naive cells, CXCR3-positive naive cells had more hydrophobic TRB CDR3s. The TRBV-TRBJ usage of naive CXCR3-negative and CXCR3-positive cells was similar, but that of memory cells differed.

A remark on this clonotype: Its antigen is currently unknown.

The authors gated naive CD8+ T cells as CD45RO-CCR7+CD27+CD95-. Germline CDR1 and CDR2: DFQATT and SNEGSKA (reference sequence). This CDR3 spans 17 amino acids. The TRB cDNA libraries were prepared by 5' RACE with UMI labels. Reanalyzing the 5' RACE reads, TCRdb keeps one entry per CDR3 protein, without DNA. The sample holds tens of thousands of distinct CDR3 sequences. The sequencing sample was made of naive CXCR3+ CD8+ T cells from blood. The subset was: CD45RO-CCR7+CD27+CD95- naive CD8+ T cells expressing CXCR3 (TNR3+). This TCR came from a human donor in good health. Some clones in this sample may be carry-over from other donors' samples. The chain employs TRBV20-1 and TRBJ2-1; TCRdb's D gene call, TRBD2, goes unchecked for lack of DNA. The CDR3 region is CSASGLAGGPSGHEQFF.